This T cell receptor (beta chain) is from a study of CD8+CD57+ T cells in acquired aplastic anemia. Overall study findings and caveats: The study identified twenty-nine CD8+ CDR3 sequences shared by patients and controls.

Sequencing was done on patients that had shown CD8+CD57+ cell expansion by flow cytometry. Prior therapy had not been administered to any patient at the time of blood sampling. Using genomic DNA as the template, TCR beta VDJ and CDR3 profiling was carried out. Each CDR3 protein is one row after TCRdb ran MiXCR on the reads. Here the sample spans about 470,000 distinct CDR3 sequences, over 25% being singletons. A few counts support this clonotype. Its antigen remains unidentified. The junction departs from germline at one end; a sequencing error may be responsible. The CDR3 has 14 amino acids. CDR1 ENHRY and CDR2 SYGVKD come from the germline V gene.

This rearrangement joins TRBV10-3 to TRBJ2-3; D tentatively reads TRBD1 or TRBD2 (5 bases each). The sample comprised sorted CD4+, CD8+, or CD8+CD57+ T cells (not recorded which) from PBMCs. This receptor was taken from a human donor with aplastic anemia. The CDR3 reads CASSENMGADTQYF. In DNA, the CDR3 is TGTGCCAGCAGTGAAAATATGGGGGCAGATACGCAGTATTTT.